This T cell receptor beta chain is from a study of blood T cells in healthy people across ages. Study as a whole: About one barcoded TCR beta cDNA was captured per two T cells.

Each donor gave ten milliliters of peripheral blood. With a J-beta primer mix and a sample-barcoded 5' primer, a second PCR ran roughly 6 to 11 cycles. Tagging of each cDNA molecule was performed by a template-switch adaptor with 12 random nucleotides. TCRdb processed the 5' RACE reads anew with MiXCR; each CDR3 protein has one entry. The profile shows roughly 1.6 million distinct CDR3 sequences, roughly 32% of them singletons. This clonotype was seen at least ten times. Its antigen is currently unknown. The V end lost 4 bases, the J end lost 12 bases, and 22 bases lay between the germline ends. The length of the CDR3 is 15 residues. CDR1 is LGHDT, CDR2 YNNKEL, per germline (reference sequence). Study-level points and caveats: Lack of knowledge of donor CMV status possibly confounded expanded clonotype changes.

The clonotype was recovered from a woman in her twenties or thirties in good health. Sequenced material: blood. This sequence joins TRBV3-1 and TRBJ2-1; D is possibly TRBD2 (5 bases). CDR3 sequence (DNA): TGTGCCAGCAGCCGGATGGACGGGGAACGAGGGCGGCAGTTCTTC. Translating gives CASSRMDGERGRQFF.